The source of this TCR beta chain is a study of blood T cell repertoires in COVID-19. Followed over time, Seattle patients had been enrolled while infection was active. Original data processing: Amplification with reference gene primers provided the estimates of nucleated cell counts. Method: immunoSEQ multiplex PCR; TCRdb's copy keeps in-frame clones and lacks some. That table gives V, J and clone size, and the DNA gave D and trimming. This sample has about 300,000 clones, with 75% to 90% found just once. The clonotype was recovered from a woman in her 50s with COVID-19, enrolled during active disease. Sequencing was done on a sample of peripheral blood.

The chain's CDR3 is CASKDKHYNEQFF. Written as DNA, the CDR3 is TGTGCCAGCAAGGACAAACACTACAATGAGCAGTTCTTC. The chain couples TRBV12-3 or TRBV12-4 to TRBJ2-1, with D possibly TRBD1 on 5 matching bases. Trimming pared 7 bases from V and 3 bases from J, leaving 10 bases between. The CDR3 is made up of 13 amino acids.